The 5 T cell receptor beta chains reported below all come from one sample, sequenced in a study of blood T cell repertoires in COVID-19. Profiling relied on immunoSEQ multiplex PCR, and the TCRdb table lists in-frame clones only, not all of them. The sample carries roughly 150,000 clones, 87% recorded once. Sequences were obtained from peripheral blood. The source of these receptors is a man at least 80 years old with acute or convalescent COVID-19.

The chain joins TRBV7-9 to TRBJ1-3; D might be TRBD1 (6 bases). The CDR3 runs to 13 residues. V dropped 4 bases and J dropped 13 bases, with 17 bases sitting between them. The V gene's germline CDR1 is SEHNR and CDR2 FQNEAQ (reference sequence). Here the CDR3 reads CASSSQDSSEIYF. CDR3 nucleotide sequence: TGTGCCAGCAGCTCCCAGGACAGCTCCGAGATATATTTT.

The CDR3 DNA reads as TGTGCCATCAGTAACCGGGACACTGAGACCCAGTACTTC. Its protein product is CAISNRDTETQYF. This sequence joins TRBV10-3 and TRBJ2-5; possible D gene TRBD1, 6 bases. V shed 5 bases and J shed 5 bases, with 12 bases lying between them. The CDR3 has 13 amino acids. CDR1 and CDR2 from the germline V gene are ENHRY and SYGVKD.

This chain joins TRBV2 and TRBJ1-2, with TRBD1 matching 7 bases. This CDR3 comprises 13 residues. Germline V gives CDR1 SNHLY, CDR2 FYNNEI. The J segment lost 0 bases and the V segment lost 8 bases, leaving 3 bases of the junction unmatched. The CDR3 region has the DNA TGTGCCAGCGAGACAGGGTCTAACTATGGCTACACCTTC. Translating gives CASETGSNYGYTF.

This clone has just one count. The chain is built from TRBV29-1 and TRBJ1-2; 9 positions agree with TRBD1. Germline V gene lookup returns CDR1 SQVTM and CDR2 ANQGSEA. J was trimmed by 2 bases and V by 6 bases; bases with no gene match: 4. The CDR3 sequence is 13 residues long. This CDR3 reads CSVKGQGNYGYTF. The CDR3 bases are TGCAGCGTAAAAGGACAGGGGAACTATGGCTACACCTTC.

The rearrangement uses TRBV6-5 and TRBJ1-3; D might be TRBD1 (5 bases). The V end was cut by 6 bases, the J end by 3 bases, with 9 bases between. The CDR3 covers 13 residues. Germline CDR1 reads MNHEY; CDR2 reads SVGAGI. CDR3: CASRVGGGNTIYF. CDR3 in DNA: TGTGCCAGCAGGGTGGGGGGTGGAAACACCATATATTTT.